The sequence of this T cell receptor beta chain was determined in a study of T cell responses to AZD1222 COVID-19 vaccine. Method: immunoSEQ multiplex PCR; TCRdb's copy keeps in-frame clones and lacks some. The sample yields some 150,000 clones, 82% seen once. CDR3 size: 16 residues. V was clipped by 4 bases and J by 7 bases, with 21 bases between them. Germline CDR1 reads SGHRS; CDR2 reads YFSETQ. This rearrangement joins TRBV5-1 to TRBJ2-1, with D perhaps TRBD1 or TRBD2 (5 bases each). This sequence originates from an adult in good health. The input for sequencing was peripheral blood, taken on day 0 of MenACWY control vaccination. CDR3 sequence: CASSPREGNSRNEQFF. The CDR3 nucleotides are TGCGCCAGCAGCCCGAGAGAGGGGAATAGTCGGAATGAGCAGTTCTTC.